Reported below is one T cell receptor beta chain. V gave up 5 bases and J gave up 2 bases; unmatched junction bases: 17. Germline V CDR1 and CDR2: MDHEN, SYDVKM. The CDR3 loop spans 18 amino acids. Genomic DNA of each subset was evenly split across several immunoSEQ plates. The table came from immunoSEQ multiplex PCR; TCRdb's copy has only in-frame clones and leaves some out. The table lists about 2.4 million clones, 80% to 95% of them singletons. This sample stems from a study of shared clonotypes between healthy human individuals. Sequenced input: naive CD4+ T cells from PBMCs. Subset here: CD45RA+ positively selected. The V gene is TRBV28, the J gene TRBJ1-1, with 7 positions matching TRBD1. This sequence was found in a man aged 18 to 29 in good health. Some clones in this sample may be carry-over from other donors' samples. The CDR3 coding sequence is TGTGCCAGCAGTGACTACAGGGGTTTGATGATCGTCAACACTGAAGCTTTCTTT. Its translation is CASSDYRGLMIVNTEAFF.